The T cell receptor (beta chain) described here comes from a study of cytomegalovirus exposure and HLA in healthy donors. In the case of this clone: Its antigen remains unidentified.

Germline V gives CDR1 LNHDA, CDR2 SQIVND (reference sequence). Trimming removed 3 bases from V and 2 bases from J; junction bases left unmatched: 9. The length of the CDR3 is 16 residues. Assay used: immunoSEQ multiplex PCR; TCRdb lists only in-frame clones, some missing. Found here are around 120,000 clones, roughly 90% of them singletons; the top ten hold around 6%. The donors were members of the roughly 120-subject validation cohort (separate from the approximately 670-subject first cohort). Broader study findings: That first-cohort TCR clusters tended to co-occur in the 90 to 150 validation repertoires was found in a later analysis.

This chain joins TRBV19 and TRBJ2-5, with 7 nucleotides matching TRBD2. The sequenced sample was PBMCs. This TCR was recovered from a woman aged 18-29 years in good health and CMV-seropositive. DNA for the CDR3: TGTGCCAGTAGTATCGAGGAACTAGCGATTCAAGAGACCCAGTACTTC. It specifies CASSIEELAIQETQYF.